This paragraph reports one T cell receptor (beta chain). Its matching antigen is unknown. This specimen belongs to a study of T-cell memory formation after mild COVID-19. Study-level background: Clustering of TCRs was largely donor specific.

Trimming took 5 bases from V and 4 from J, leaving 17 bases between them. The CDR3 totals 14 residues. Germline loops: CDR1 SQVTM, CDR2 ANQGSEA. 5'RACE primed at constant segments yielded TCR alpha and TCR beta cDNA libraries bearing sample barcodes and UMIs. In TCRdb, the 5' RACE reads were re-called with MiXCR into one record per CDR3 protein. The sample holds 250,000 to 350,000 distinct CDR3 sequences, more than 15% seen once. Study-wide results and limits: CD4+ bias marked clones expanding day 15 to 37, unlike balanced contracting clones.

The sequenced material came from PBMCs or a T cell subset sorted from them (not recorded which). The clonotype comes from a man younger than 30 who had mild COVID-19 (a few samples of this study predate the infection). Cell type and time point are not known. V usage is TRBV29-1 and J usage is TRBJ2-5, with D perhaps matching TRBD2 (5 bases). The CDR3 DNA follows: TGCAGCGTTCGGTTAGCGTGGTTGACAGAGACCCAGTACTTC. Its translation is CSVRLAWLTETQYF.